Here is one TCR beta chain with its context. Its cognate antigen is unknown. These data are taken from a study of T cells expressing NK-cell markers. Whole-study results and caveats: Whether the expanded NKG2C+ T cell clones recognized HCMV remained unclear. There were several donors in whom these clonotypes also led the CD3+CD56-NKG2C+ fraction.

For each CDR3 protein, TCRdb gives one entry from its re-call of the 5' RACE reads, without DNA. The clone table shows 200,000 to 300,000 distinct CDR3 sequences, with the ten largest holding approximately 0.42%. This TCR was sampled from a man aged 18 to 35 in good health. Sequencing was carried out using blood T cells: a sorted CD56 or NKG2C T cell subset, CD4+ or CD8+ T cells, or bulk PBMC T cells (not recorded which).

The CDR3 loop reads CASSRVGGVWNEQFF. The chain is built from TRBV28 and TRBJ2-1; absent DNA, TCRdb's TRBD1 call cannot be checked. This CDR3 has 15 residues. CDR1 and CDR2 from the germline V gene are MDHEN and SYDVKM.